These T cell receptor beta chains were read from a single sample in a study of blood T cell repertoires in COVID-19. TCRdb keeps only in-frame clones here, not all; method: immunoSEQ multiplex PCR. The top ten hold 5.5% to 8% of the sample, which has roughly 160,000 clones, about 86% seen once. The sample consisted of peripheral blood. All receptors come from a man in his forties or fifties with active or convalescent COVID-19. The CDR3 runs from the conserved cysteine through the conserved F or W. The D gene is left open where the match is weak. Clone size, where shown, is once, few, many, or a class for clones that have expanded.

cdr3_aa: CATSPGHPLPEVHF
cdr3_nt: TGTGCCACCAGTCCGGGACACCCACTTCCCGAGGTCCACTTT
j_call: TRBJ1-6
v_call: TRBV19
d_call: .
clone_size: .

cdr3_aa: CASSQGTGNTNTEAFF
cdr3_nt: TGTGCCAGCAGCCAAGGGACAGGGAATACTAACACTGAAGCTTTCTTT
j_call: TRBJ1-1
v_call: TRBV4-2
d_call: TRBD1
clone_size: few

cdr3_aa: CASRRWQGRTEAFF
cdr3_nt: TGTGCCAGCAGGAGGTGGCAGGGGCGCACTGAAGCTTTCTTT
j_call: TRBJ1-1
v_call: TRBV28
d_call: .
clone_size: .

cdr3_aa: CASSQEADSSTDTQYF
cdr3_nt: TGCGCCAGCAGCCAAGAGGCTGATTCTAGCACAGATACGCAGTATTTT
j_call: TRBJ2-3
v_call: TRBV4-3
d_call: .
clone_size: few

cdr3_aa: CASRIAGAYEQYF
cdr3_nt: TGTGCCAGCAGAATAGCGGGGGCCTACGAGCAGTACTTC
j_call: TRBJ2-7
v_call: TRBV7-2
d_call: TRBD2
clone_size: few

cdr3_aa: CASSYVGGAYNEQFF
cdr3_nt: TGTGCCAGCAGTTATGTCGGGGGGGCCTACAATGAGCAGTTCTTC
j_call: TRBJ2-1
v_call: TRBV6-5
d_call: TRBD2
clone_size: .

cdr3_aa: CASSSTGTLYEQYF
cdr3_nt: TGTGCCAGCAGCTCAACCGGGACACTTTACGAGCAGTACTTC
j_call: TRBJ2-7
v_call: TRBV28
d_call: .
clone_size: .

cdr3_aa: CASSSLQGPRWDEQFF
cdr3_nt: TGTGCCAGCAGCTCCCTACAGGGCCCCCGGTGGGATGAGCAGTTCTTC
j_call: TRBJ2-1
v_call: TRBV7-9
d_call: .
clone_size: .

cdr3_aa: CASSQALAGRSGNTIYF
cdr3_nt: TGTGCCAGCAGCCAAGCATTGGCAGGGCGCTCTGGAAACACCATATATTTT
j_call: TRBJ1-3
v_call: TRBV3-1/TRBV3-2
d_call: .
clone_size: few

cdr3_aa: CASSSVLQGSREQYF
cdr3_nt: TGTGCCAGCAGTTCCGTCCTGCAGGGAAGTCGCGAGCAGTACTTC
j_call: TRBJ2-7
v_call: TRBV6-5
d_call: .
clone_size: .

cdr3_aa: CASMRDTRTDTQYF
cdr3_nt: TGTGCCAGCATGAGGGACACCCGCACAGATACGCAGTATTTT
j_call: TRBJ2-3
v_call: TRBV21-1
d_call: .
clone_size: .

cdr3_aa: CASSLKSTGSGYTF
cdr3_nt: TGTGCCAGCAGCCTTAAATCGACAGGGTCTGGCTACACCTTC
j_call: TRBJ1-2
v_call: TRBV9
d_call: TRBD1
clone_size: .

cdr3_aa: CASSHILTGAKLFF
cdr3_nt: TGTGCCAGCAGCCATATCCTGACAGGGGCAAAACTGTTTTTT
j_call: TRBJ1-4
v_call: TRBV3-1/TRBV3-2
d_call: TRBD1
clone_size: few

cdr3_aa: CASSLNTPYGYTF
cdr3_nt: TGCGCCAGCAGCTTGAACACACCCTATGGCTACACCTTC
j_call: TRBJ1-2
v_call: TRBV5-1
d_call: .
clone_size: .

cdr3_aa: CATSESGGGNQPQHF
cdr3_nt: TGTGCCACCAGTGAATCAGGGGGTGGGAATCAGCCCCAGCATTTT
j_call: TRBJ1-5
v_call: TRBV24-1
d_call: TRBD1
clone_size: .

cdr3_aa: CASSIRGNYGYTF
cdr3_nt: TGTGCCAGCAGCATCAGGGGTAATTATGGCTACACCTTC
j_call: TRBJ1-2
v_call: TRBV5-4
d_call: .
clone_size: .

cdr3_aa: CSVDRGDGGNTIYF
cdr3_nt: TGCAGCGTTGACAGGGGGGACGGTGGAAACACCATATATTTT
j_call: TRBJ1-3
v_call: TRBV29-1
d_call: TRBD1
clone_size: .

cdr3_aa: CASTPSAGVNTDTQYF
cdr3_nt: TGTGCCAGCACCCCGTCCGCGGGAGTCAACACAGATACGCAGTATTTT
j_call: TRBJ2-3
v_call: TRBV9
d_call: TRBD2
clone_size: .

cdr3_aa: CASQRTGGLDQPQHF
cdr3_nt: TGTGCCAGCCAGAGGACAGGGGGATTAGATCAGCCCCAGCATTTT
j_call: TRBJ1-5
v_call: TRBV27
d_call: TRBD1
clone_size: .

cdr3_aa: CASSYDRVSTNEKLFF
cdr3_nt: TGTGCCAGCAGCTACGACAGGGTTTCAACTAATGAAAAACTGTTTTTT
j_call: TRBJ1-4
v_call: TRBV7-8
d_call: TRBD1
clone_size: .

cdr3_aa: CASSPSGGNTDTQYF
cdr3_nt: TGTGCCAGCAGCCCCTCGGGGGGGAACACAGATACGCAGTATTTT
j_call: TRBJ2-3
v_call: TRBV4-2
d_call: TRBD2
clone_size: .

cdr3_aa: CASSLGGLAGAGEQFF
cdr3_nt: TGCGCCAGCAGCTTGGGCGGACTAGCGGGAGCGGGTGAGCAGTTCTTC
j_call: TRBJ2-1
v_call: TRBV5-1
d_call: TRBD2
clone_size: once

cdr3_aa: CASSPPPGQGWNIQYF
cdr3_nt: TGTGCCAGCAGTCCACCACCGGGACAGGGTTGGAACATTCAGTACTTC
j_call: TRBJ2-4
v_call: TRBV28
d_call: TRBD1
clone_size: .

cdr3_aa: CASSEASIYNEQFF
cdr3_nt: TGTGCCAGCAGTGAGGCTAGCATTTACAATGAGCAGTTCTTC
j_call: TRBJ2-1
v_call: TRBV6-1
d_call: .
clone_size: .

cdr3_aa: CATSRDYPTGGREGYTF
cdr3_nt: TGTGCCACCAGCAGAGATTACCCGACAGGGGGGCGGGAAGGCTACACCTTC
j_call: TRBJ1-2
v_call: TRBV15
d_call: TRBD1
clone_size: .

cdr3_aa: CASSLDLFRQGSYEQYF
cdr3_nt: TGTGCCAGCAGCTTAGATCTGTTTCGACAGGGGTCCTACGAGCAGTACTTC
j_call: TRBJ2-7
v_call: TRBV11-2
d_call: TRBD1
clone_size: .

cdr3_aa: CAWSEGYNSPLHF
cdr3_nt: TGTGCCTGGAGTGAGGGGTATAATTCACCCCTCCACTTT
j_call: TRBJ1-6
v_call: TRBV30
d_call: .
clone_size: .

cdr3_aa: CASSHGYGKGNEKLFF
cdr3_nt: TGCGCCAGCAGCCATGGCTATGGGAAGGGGAATGAAAAACTGTTTTTT
j_call: TRBJ1-4
v_call: TRBV4-3
d_call: .
clone_size: .

cdr3_aa: CASSVSAGGHNEQFF
cdr3_nt: TGTGCCAGCAGCGTATCAGCGGGGGGTCACAATGAGCAGTTCTTC
j_call: TRBJ2-1
v_call: TRBV9
d_call: TRBD2
clone_size: .

cdr3_aa: CASSPLHHTDTQYF
cdr3_nt: TGTGCCAGCAGCCCCTTACACCACACAGATACGCAGTATTTT
j_call: TRBJ2-3
v_call: TRBV6-5
d_call: .
clone_size: few